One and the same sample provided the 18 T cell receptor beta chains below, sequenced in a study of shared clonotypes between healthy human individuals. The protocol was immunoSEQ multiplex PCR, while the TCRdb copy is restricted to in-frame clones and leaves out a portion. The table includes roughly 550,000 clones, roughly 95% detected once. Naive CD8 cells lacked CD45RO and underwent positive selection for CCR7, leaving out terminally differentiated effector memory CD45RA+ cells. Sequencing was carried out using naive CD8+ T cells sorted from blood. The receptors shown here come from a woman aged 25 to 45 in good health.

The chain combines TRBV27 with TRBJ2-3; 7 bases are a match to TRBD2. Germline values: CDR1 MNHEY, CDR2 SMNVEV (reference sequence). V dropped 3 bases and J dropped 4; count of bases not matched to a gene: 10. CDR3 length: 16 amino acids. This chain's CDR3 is CASSFMAGVGADTQYF. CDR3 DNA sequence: TGTGCCAGCAGTTTTATGGCGGGAGTAGGCGCAGATACGCAGTATTTT.

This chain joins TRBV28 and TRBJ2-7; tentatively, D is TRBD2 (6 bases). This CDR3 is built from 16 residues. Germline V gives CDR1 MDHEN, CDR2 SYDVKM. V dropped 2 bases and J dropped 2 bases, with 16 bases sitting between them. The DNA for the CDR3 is TGTGCCAGCAGTTTAGAACGCGGGGCTACCACCTACGAGCAGTACTTC. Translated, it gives CASSLERGATTYEQYF.

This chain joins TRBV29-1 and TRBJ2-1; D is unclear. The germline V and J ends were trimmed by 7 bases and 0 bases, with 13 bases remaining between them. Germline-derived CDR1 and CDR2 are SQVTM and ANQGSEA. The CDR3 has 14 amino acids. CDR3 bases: TGCAGCGCCAAAGTCATAAGCTCCTACAATGAGCAGTTCTTC. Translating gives CSAKVISSYNEQFF.

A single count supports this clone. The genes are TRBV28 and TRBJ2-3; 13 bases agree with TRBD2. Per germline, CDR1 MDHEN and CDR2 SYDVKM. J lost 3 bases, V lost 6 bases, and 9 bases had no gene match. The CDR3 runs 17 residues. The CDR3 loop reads CASSRGLAGAITDTQYF. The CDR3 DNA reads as TGTGCCAGCAGCCGTGGACTAGCGGGAGCGATAACAGATACGCAGTATTTT.

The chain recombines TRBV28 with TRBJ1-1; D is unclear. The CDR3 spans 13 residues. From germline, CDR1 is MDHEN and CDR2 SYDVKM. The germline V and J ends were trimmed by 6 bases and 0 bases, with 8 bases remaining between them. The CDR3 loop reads CASRYNLNTEAFF. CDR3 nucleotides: TGTGCCAGCAGATACAATTTGAACACTGAAGCTTTCTTT.

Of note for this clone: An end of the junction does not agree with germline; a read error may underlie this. The CDR3 DNA sequence: TGTGCCAGCAGTTTCTCGGAATACTACGGCTACACCTTC. Residues: CASSFSEYYGYTF. V usage is TRBV27 and J usage is TRBJ1-2; D is unclear. Germline V gene data show CDR1 as MNHEY and CDR2 as SMNVEV (reference sequence). The CDR3 is made up of 13 amino acids.

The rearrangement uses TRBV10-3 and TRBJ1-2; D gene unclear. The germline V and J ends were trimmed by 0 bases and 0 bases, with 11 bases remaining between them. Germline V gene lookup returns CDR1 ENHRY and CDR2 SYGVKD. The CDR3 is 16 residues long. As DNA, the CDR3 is TGTGCCATCAGTGAGTCGACCTGGCAAGCTAACTATGGCTACACCTTC. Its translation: CAISESTWQANYGYTF.

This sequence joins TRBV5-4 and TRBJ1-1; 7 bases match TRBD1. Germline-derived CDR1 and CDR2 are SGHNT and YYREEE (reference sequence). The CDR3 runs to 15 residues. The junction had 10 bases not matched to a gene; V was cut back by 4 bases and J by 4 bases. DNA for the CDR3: TGTGCCAGCAGCCTAGACAGGGAAGGGATCACTGAAGCTTTCTTT. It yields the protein CASSLDREGITEAFF.

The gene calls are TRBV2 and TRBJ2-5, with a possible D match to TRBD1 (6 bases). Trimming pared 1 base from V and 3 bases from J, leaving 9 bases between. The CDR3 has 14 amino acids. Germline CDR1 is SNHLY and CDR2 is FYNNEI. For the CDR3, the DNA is TGTGCCAGCAGTGAAGGACAGGTGGAAGAGACCCAGTACTTC. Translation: CASSEGQVEETQYF.

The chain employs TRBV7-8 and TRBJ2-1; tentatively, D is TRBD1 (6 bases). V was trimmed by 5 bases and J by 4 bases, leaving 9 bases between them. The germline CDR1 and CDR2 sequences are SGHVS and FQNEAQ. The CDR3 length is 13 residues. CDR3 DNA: TGTGCCAGCAGCGGACAGTTGTACAATGAGCAGTTCTTC. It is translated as CASSGQLYNEQFF.

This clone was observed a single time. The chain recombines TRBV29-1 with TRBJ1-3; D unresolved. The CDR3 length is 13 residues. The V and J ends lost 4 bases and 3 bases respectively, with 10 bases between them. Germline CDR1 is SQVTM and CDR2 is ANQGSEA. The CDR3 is CSVVSADGNTIYF. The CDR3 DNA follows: TGCAGCGTTGTTTCGGCGGATGGAAACACCATATATTTT.

The CDR3 bases are TGCAGCGTTGGTGGTGGCGGAACCTACGAGCAGTACTTC. This codes for CSVGGGGTYEQYF. This sequence joins TRBV29-1 and TRBJ2-7, with unresolved D. Trimming stripped 4 bases from V and 2 bases from J, with 12 bases between. CDR1 and CDR2 (germline): SQVTM, ANQGSEA. CDR3 length: 13 amino acids.

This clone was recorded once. CDR3 loop: CASSEMEGPGEQYF. CDR3 coding DNA: TGTGCCAGCAGTGAAATGGAGGGCCCAGGAGAGCAGTACTTC. The chain employs TRBV2 and TRBJ2-5, with D possibly being TRBD2 (6 bases). V lost 2 bases and J 11 bases, leaving 18 bases between the germline ends. The CDR3 sequence is 14 residues long. Germline-derived CDR1 and CDR2 are SNHLY and FYNNEI.

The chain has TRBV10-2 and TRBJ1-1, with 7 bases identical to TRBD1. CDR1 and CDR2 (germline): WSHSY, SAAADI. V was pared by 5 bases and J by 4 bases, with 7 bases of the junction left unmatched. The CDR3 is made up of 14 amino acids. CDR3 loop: CASSPDRASTEAFF. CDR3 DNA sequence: TGCGCCAGCAGTCCTGACAGGGCTAGCACTGAAGCTTTCTTT.

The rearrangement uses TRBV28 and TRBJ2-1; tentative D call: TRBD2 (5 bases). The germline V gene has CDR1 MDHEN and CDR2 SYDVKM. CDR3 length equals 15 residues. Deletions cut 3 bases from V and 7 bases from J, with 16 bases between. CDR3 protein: CASSLGFRGGNEQFF. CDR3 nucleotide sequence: TGTGCCAGCAGTTTGGGTTTCCGGGGTGGGAATGAGCAGTTCTTC.

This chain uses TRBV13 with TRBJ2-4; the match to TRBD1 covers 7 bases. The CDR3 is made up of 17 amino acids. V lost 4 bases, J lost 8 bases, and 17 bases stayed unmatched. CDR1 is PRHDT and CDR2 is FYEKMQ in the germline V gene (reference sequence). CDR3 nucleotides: TGTGCCAGCAGCTCAAAACCGGGGACAGTCTTAGAGGACATTCAGTACTTC. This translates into CASSSKPGTVLEDIQYF.

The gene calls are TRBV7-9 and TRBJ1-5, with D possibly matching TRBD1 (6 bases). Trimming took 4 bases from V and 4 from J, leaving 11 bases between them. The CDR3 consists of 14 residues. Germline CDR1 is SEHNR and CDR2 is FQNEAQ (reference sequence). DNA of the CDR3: TGTGCCAGCAGCTCCGGGACAACGAATCAGCCCCAGCATTTT. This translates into CASSSGTTNQPQHF.

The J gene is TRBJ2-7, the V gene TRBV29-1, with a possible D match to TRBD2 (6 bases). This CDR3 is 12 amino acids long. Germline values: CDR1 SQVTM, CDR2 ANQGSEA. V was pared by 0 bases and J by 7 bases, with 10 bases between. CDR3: CSVEDGAGEQYF. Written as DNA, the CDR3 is TGCAGCGTTGAAGACGGTGCGGGGGAGCAGTACTTC.